The T cell receptor beta chain described here comes from a study of blood T cells in healthy people across ages. This clonotype was counted only a few times. Its antigen is currently unknown. Alongside a J-beta primer mix, a sample-barcoded 5' primer served in a second PCR lasting about 7 to 11 cycles. The study obtained at least 3 million CDR3-containing paired-end reads from every sample. TCRdb re-analysed the 5' RACE reads in MiXCR, keeping a single row per CDR3 protein. The sample has about 1,400,000 distinct CDR3 sequences, 40% to 50% seen once. In germline, CDR1 is SNHLY, CDR2 FYNNEI. The CDR3 has 14 amino acids. J was trimmed by 5 bases and V by 6 bases; bases with no gene match: 4. Findings of the study overall: As age increased, TCR beta diversity per million T cells fell in a roughly linear fashion.

Each donor had ten milliliters of peripheral blood drawn. The clonotype originates from a woman in her late teens or twenties in good health. Sample: blood. The rearrangement joins TRBV2 to TRBJ1-4, with 9 nucleotides matching TRBD1. CDR3: CASRPGTGNEKLFF. As DNA, the CDR3 is TGTGCCAGCAGACCCGGGACAGGGAATGAAAAACTGTTTTTT.